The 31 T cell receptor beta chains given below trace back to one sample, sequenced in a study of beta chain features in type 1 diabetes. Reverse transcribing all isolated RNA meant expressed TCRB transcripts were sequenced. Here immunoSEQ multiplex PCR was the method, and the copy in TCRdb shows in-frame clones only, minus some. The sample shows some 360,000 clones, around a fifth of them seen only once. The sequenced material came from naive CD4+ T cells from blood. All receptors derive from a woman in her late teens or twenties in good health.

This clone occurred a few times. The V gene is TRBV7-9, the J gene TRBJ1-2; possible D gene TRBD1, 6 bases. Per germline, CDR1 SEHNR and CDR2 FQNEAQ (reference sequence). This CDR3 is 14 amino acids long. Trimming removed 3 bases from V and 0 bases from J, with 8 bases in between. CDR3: CASSLKGANYGYTF. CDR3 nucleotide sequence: TGTGCCAGCAGCTTGAAGGGGGCTAACTATGGCTACACCTTC.

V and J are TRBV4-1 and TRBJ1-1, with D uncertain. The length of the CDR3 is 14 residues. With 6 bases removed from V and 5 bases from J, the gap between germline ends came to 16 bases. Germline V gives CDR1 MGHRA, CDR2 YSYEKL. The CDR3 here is CASRRAHSETEAFF. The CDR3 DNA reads TGCGCCAGCAGACGAGCCCACTCTGAGACTGAAGCTTTCTTT.

The CDR3 loop reads CASSLFRLRDYNEQFF. CDR3 in DNA: TGTGCCAGCAGTTTGTTTAGGCTCAGGGATTACAATGAGCAGTTCTTC. The genes are TRBV28 and TRBJ2-1, with D perhaps matching TRBD1 (5 bases). Trimming pared 3 bases from V and 4 bases from J, leaving 16 bases between. This CDR3 region has 16 residues. Germline CDR1 is MDHEN and CDR2 is SYDVKM.

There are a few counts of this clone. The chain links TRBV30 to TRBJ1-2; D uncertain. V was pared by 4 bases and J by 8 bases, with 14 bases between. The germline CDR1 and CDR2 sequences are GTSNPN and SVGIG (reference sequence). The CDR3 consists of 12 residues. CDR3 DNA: TGTGCCTGGATGGCGGAGACTTCGGGCTACACCTTC. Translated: CAWMAETSGYTF.

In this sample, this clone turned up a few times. CDR3 nucleotides: TGCGCCAGCTCTAGCGGGAGGTGGTCCGGGGAGCTGTTTTTT. Its protein is CASSSGRWSGELFF. V is TRBV4-1 and J is TRBJ2-2, with 11 bases lining up with TRBD2. The CDR3 contains 14 residues. J was trimmed by 6 bases and V by 8 bases; bases with no gene match: 5. The germline gives CDR1 MGHRA, CDR2 YSYEKL.

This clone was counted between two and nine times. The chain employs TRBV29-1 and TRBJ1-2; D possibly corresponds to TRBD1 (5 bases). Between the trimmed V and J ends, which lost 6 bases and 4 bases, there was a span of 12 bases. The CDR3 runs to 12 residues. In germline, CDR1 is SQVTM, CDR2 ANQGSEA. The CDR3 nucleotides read TGCAGCGTGGCAACGACAGTCTATGGCTACACCTTC. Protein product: CSVATTVYGYTF.

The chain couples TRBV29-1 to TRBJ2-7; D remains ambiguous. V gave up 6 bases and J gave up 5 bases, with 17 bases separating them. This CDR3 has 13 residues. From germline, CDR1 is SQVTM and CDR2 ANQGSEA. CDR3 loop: CSVVVSPNHEQYF. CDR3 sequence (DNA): TGCAGCGTCGTAGTGAGCCCGAACCACGAGCAGTACTTC.

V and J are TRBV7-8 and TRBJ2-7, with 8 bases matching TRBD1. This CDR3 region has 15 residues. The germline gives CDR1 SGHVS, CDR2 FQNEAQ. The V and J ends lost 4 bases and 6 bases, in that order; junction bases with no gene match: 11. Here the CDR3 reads CASSSTRTGLGEQYF. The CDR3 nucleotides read TGTGCCAGCAGCTCTACACGGACAGGGCTTGGCGAGCAGTACTTC.

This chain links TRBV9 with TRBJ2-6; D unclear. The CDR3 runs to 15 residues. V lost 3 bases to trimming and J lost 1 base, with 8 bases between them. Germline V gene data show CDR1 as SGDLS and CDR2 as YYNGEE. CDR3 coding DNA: TGTGCCAGCAGCGGCGGAATTTCTGGGGCCAACGTCCTGACTTTC. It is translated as CASSGGISGANVLTF.

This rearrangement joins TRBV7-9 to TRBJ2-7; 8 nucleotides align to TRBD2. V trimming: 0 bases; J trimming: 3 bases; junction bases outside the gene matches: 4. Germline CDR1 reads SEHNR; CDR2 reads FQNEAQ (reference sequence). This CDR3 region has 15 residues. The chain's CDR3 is CASSLAVAGIYEQYF. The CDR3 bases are TGTGCCAGCAGCTTAGCGGTAGCGGGGATCTACGAGCAGTACTTC.

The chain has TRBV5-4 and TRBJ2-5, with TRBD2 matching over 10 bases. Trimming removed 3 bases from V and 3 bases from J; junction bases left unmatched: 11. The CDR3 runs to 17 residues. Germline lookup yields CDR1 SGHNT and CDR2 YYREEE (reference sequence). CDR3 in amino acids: CASSSRRLAGAKETQYF. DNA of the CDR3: TGTGCCAGCAGCTCCCGGCGGCTAGCGGGGGCCAAAGAGACCCAGTACTTC.

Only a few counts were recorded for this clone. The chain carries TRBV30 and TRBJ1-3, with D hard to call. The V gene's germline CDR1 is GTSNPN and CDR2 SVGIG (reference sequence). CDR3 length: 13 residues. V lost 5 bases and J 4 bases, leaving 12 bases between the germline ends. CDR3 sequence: CAWAPGTGNTIYF. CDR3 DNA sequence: TGTGCCTGGGCGCCGGGTACAGGAAACACCATATATTTT.

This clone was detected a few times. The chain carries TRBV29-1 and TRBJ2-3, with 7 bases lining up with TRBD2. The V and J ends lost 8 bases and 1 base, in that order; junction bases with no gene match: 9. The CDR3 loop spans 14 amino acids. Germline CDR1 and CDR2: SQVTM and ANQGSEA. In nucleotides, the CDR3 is TGCAGCCCTCGGGAGGAGGGCGGCACAGATACGCAGTATTTT. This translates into CSPREEGGTDTQYF.

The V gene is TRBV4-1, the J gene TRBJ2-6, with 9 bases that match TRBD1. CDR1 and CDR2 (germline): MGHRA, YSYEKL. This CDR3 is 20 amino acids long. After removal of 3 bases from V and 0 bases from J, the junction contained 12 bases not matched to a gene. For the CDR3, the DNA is TGCGCCAGCAGCCACCCGGGACGGGACAGGGATCGCTCTGGGGCCAACGTCCTGACTTTC. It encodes CASSHPGRDRDRSGANVLTF.

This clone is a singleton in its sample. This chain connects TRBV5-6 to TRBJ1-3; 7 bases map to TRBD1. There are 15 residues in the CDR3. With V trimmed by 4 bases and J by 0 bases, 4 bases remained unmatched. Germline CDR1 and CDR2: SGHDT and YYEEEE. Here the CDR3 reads CASSATGRSGNTIYF. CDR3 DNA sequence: TGTGCCAGCAGCGCGACAGGGCGCTCTGGAAACACCATATATTTT.

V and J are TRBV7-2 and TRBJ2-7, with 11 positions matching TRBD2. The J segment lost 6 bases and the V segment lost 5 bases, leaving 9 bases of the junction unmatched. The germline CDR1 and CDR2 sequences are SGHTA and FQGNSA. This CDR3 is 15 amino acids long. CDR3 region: CASSPHTSGSVEQYF. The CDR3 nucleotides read TGTGCCAGCAGCCCGCATACTAGCGGGAGCGTCGAGCAGTACTTC.

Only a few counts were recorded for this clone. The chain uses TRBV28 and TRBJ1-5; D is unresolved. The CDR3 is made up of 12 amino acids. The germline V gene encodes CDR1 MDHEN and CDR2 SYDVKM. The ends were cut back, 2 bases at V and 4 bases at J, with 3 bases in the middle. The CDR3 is CASSLPNQPQHF. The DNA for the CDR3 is TGTGCCAGCAGTTTACCAAATCAGCCCCAGCATTTT.

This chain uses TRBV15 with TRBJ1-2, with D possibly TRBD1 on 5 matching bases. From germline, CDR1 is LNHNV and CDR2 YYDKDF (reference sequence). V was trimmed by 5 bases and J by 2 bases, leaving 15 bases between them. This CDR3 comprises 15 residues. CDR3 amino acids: CATSGKGLPNYGYTF. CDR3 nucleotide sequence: TGTGCCACCAGCGGAAAGGGACTGCCCAACTATGGCTACACCTTC.

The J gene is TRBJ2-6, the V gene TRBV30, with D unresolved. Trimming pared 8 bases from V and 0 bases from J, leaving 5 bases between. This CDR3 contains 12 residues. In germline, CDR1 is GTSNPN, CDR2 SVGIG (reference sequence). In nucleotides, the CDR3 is TGTGCCCTTTACTCTGGGGCCAACGTCCTGACTTTC. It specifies CALYSGANVLTF.

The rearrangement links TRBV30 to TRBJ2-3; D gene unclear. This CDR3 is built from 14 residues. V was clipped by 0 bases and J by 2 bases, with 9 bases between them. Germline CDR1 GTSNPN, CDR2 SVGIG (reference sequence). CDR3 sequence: CAWSVFGITDTQYF. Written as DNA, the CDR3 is TGTGCCTGGAGTGTATTTGGCATCACAGATACGCAGTATTTT.

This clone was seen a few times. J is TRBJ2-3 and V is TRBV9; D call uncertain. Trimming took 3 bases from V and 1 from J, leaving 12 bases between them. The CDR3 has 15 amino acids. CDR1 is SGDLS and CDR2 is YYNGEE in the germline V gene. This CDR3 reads CASSAESIRTDTQYF. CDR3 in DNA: TGTGCCAGCAGCGCCGAGTCGATCCGCACAGATACGCAGTATTTT.

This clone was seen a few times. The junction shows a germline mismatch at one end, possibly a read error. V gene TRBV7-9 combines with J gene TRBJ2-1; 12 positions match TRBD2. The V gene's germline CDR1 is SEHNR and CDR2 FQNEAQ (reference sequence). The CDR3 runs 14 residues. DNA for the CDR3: TGTGCCAGCAGCCTAGCGGGGGGGGCCAATGAGCAGTTCTTC. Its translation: CASSLAGGANEQFF.

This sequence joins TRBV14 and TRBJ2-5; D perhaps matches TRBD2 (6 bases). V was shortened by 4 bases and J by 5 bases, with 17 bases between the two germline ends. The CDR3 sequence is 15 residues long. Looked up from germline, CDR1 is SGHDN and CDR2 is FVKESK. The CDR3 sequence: CASSLRAGGRETQYF. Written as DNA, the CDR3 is TGTGCCAGCAGCCTCCGCGCCGGGGGTAGGGAGACCCAGTACTTC.

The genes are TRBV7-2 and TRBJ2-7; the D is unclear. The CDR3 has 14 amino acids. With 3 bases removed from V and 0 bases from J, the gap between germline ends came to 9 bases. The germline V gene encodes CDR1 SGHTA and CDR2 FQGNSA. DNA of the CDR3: TGTGCCAGCAGCTTTGCCGAGAGCTCCTACGAGCAGTACTTC. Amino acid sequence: CASSFAESSYEQYF. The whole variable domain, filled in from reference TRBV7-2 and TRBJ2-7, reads GAGVSQSPSNKVTEKGKDVELRCDPISGHTALYWYRQSLGQGLEFLIYFQGNSAPDKSGLPSDRFSAERTGGSVSTLTIQRTQQEDSAVYLCASSFAESSYEQYFGPGTRLTVT.

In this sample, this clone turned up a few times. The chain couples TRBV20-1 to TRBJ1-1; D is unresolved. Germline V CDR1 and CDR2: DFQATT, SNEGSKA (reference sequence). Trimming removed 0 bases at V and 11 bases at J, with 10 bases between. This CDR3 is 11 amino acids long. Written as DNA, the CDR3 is TGCAGTGCTAGAGATTCCAGGCCCGCTTTCTTT. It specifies CSARDSRPAFF.

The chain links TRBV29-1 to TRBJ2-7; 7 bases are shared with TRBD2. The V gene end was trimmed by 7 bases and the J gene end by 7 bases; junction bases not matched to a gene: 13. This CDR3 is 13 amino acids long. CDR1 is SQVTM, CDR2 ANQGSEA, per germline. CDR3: CSASWGSGGEQYF. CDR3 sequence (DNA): TGCAGCGCCAGTTGGGGGTCCGGGGGGGAGCAGTACTTC.

The CDR3 spells CASSLELAPNIQYF. The CDR3 DNA is TGTGCCAGCAGCTTGGAGCTAGCTCCAAACATTCAGTACTTC. This chain uses TRBV5-4 with TRBJ2-4, with D possibly matching TRBD2 (5 bases). Germline CDR1 SGHNT, CDR2 YYREEE (reference sequence). The CDR3 length is 14 residues. The ends were cut back, 0 bases at V and 6 bases at J, with 10 bases in the middle.

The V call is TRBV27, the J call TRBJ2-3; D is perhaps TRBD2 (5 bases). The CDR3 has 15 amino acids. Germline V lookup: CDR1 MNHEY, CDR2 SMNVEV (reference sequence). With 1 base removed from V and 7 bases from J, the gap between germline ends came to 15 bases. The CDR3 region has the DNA TGTGCCAGCAGTTTATTAGGCTGGGCCGGGAATACGCAGTATTTT. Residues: CASSLLGWAGNTQYF.

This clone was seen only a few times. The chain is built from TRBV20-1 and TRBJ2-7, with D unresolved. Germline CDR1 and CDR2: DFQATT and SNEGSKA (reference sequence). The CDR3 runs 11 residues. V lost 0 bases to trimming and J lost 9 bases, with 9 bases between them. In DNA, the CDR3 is TGCAGTGCTAGAGATTCGTACTGGCAGTACTTC. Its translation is CSARDSYWQYF.

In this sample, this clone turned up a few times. The CDR3 bases are TGTGCCTGGAGAGGGGAACACGAGCAGTACTTC. This sequence encodes CAWRGEHEQYF. This sequence joins TRBV30 and TRBJ2-7; tentative D call: TRBD1 (5 bases). Trimming left V 3 bases short and J 5 bases short, with 8 bases between. The CDR3 consists of 11 residues. CDR1 and CDR2 from the germline V gene are GTSNPN and SVGIG (reference sequence).

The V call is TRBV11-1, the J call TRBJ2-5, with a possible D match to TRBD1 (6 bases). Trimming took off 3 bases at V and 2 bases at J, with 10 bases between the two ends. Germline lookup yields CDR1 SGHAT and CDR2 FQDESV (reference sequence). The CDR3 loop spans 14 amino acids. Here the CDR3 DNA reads TGTGCCAGCAGCTTTGGGCAGGGGCAAGAGACCCAGTACTTC. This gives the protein CASSFGQGQETQYF.